This record covers a single T cell receptor (beta chain). This sample was taken from a study of blood T cell repertoires in COVID-19. The assay was immunoSEQ multiplex PCR, and TCRdb's table has in-frame clones only and misses some. This sample has over 150,000 clones, with approximately 88% found just once. Germline V CDR1 and CDR2: MDHEN, SYDVKM. V dropped 3 bases and J dropped 3; count of bases not matched to a gene: 5. The CDR3 totals 15 residues. The rearrangement links TRBV28 to TRBJ2-7, with 10 bases identical to TRBD1. The sample comprised peripheral blood. The clonotype was recovered from a woman aged 40 to 50 with COVID-19, enrolled during active disease. The CDR3 region has the DNA TGTGCCAGCAGTTTCCCCGGGACAGGGGTCTACGAGCAGTACTTC. This encodes CASSFPGTGVYEQYF. Looking up the rest from reference TRBV28 and TRBJ2-7 gives the full variable domain: DVKVTQSSRYLVKRTGEKVFLECVQDMDHENMFWYRQDPGLGLRLIYFSYDVKMKEKGDIPEGYSVSREKKERFSLILESASTNQTSMYLCASSFPGTGVYEQYFGPGTRLTVT.